The present T cell receptor (beta chain) was sequenced within a study of cytomegalovirus exposure and HLA in healthy donors. Whole-study context: The 666 first-cohort repertoires shared a platform with the 120 or so validation repertoires, as reported in a later analysis. Overall study findings and caveats: There were some public TCRs occurring in many donors, but most TCR sequences were rare. The CMV antigen specificity of three CMV-associated chains was confirmed through in vitro analysis.

As for this clone: Antigen unknown.

Germline assignment: CDR1 LGHNT and CDR2 FRNRAP. The V end was cut by 4 bases, the J end by 5 bases, with 5 bases between. The CDR3 runs 12 residues. Assay used: immunoSEQ multiplex PCR; TCRdb lists only in-frame clones, some missing. Of 200,000 to 300,000 clones in the sample, roughly 87% are singletons; the top ten hold approximately 3%. The source is a woman between 25 and 40 years old in good health and CMV-seronegative. Sample: PBMCs. V is TRBV12-5 and J is TRBJ2-2, with unresolved D. The CDR3 sequence: CASGSKTGELFF. The CDR3 bases are TGTGCTAGTGGTTCAAAGACCGGGGAGCTGTTTTTT.